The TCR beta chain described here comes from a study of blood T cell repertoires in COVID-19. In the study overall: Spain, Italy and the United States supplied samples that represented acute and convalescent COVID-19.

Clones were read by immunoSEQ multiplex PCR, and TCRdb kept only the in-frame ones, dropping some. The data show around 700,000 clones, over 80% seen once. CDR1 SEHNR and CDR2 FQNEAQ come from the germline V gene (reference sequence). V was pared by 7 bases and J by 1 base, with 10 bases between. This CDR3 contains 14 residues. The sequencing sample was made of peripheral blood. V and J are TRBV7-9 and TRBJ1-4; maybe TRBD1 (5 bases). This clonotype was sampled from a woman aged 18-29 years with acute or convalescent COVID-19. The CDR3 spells CASKRGGTNEKLFF. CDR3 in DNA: TGTGCCAGCAAACGGGGGGGAACTAATGAAAAACTGTTTTTT.